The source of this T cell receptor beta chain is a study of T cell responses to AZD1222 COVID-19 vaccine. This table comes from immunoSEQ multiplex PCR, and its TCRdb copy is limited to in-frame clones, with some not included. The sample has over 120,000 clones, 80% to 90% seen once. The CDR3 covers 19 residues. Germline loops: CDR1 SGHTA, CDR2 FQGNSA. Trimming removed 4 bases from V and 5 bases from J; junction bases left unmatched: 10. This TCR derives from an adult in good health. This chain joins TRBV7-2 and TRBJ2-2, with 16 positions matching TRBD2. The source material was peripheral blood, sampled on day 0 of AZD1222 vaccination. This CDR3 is CASSSPAGTSGGATGELFF. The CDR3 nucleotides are TGTGCCAGCAGCTCGCCCGCTGGGACTAGCGGGGGGGCGACCGGGGAGCTGTTTTTT.